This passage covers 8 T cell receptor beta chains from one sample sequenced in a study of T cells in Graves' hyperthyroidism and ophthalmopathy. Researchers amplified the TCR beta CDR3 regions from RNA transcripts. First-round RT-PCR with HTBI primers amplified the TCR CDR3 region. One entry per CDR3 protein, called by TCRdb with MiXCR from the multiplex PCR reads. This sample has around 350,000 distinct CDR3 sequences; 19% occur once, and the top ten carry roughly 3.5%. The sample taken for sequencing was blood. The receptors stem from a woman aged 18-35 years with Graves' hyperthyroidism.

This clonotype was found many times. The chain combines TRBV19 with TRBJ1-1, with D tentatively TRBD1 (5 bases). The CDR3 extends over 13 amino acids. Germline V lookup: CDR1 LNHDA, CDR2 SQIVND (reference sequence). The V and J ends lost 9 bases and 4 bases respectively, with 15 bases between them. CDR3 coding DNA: TGTGCCAGCTCGGATTTAAGGGGCACTGAAGCTTTCTTT. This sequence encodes CASSDLRGTEAFF.

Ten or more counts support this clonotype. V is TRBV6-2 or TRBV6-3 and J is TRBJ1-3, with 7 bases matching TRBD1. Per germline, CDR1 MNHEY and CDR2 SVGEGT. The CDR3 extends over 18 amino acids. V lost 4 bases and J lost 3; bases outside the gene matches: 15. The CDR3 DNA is TGTGCCAGCAGTTCGACAGGGTTTAAAGGTGTCTTTGGAAACACCATATATTTT. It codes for CASSSTGFKGVFGNTIYF.

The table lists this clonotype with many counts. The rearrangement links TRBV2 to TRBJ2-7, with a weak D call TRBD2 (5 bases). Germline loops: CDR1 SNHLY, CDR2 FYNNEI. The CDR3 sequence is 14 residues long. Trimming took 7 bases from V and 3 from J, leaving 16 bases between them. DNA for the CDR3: TGTGCCAGCAAGGCCCCCCTAGGGAGCTACGAGCAGTACTTC. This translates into CASKAPLGSYEQYF.

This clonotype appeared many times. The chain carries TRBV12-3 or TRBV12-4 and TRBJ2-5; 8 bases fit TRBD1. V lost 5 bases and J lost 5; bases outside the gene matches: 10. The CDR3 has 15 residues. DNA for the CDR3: TGTGCCAGCAGTCCTTCAGGGGGCCGGGGGGAGACCCAGTACTTC. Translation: CASSPSGGRGETQYF.

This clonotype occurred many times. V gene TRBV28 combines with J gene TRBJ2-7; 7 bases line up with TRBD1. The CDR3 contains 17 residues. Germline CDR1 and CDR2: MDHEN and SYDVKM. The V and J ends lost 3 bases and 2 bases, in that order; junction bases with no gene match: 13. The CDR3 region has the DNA TGTGCCAGCAGTTTCCAGGGTCGACAGGGAAAGACCTACGAGCAGTACTTC. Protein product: CASSFQGRQGKTYEQYF.

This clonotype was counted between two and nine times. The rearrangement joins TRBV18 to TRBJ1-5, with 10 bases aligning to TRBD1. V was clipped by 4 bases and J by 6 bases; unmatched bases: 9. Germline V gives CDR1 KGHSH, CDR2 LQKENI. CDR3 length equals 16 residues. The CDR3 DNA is TGTGCCAGCTCACAACGGACAGGGGGTGCGGGTCAGCCCCAGCATTTT. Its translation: CASSQRTGGAGQPQHF.

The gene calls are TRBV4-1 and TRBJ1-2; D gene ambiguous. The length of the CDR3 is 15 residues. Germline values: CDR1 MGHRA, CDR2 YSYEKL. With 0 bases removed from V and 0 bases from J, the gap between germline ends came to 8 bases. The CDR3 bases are TGCGCCAGCAGCCAAGATCGCAGAGCTAACTATGGCTACACCTTC. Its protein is CASSQDRRANYGYTF.

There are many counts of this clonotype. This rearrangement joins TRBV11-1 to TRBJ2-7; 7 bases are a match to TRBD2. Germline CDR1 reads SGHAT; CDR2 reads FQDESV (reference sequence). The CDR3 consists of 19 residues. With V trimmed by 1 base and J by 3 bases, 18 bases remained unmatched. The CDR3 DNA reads TGTGCCAGCAGCTTAGTCCCCAGTGGGGTTGGGAGGGTCGGCTACGAGCAGTACTTC. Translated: CASSLVPSGVGRVGYEQYF.